The 4 T cell receptor beta chains below all came from one sample that was sequenced in a study of blood T cell repertoires in COVID-19. Measured with immunoSEQ multiplex PCR; TCRdb has only the in-frame clones, and not every one. The repertoire includes approximately 200,000 clones, roughly 81% of them detected once, and about 10% sits in the top ten. The sequenced sample was peripheral blood. The receptors here all came from a woman aged 80 or older with COVID-19, enrolled during active disease.

The chain recombines TRBV5-5 with TRBJ2-7, with D unresolved. This CDR3 spans 13 amino acids. Trimming pared 4 bases from V and 2 bases from J, leaving 10 bases between. Germline values: CDR1 SGHKS, CDR2 YYEKEE (reference sequence). DNA for the CDR3: TGTGCCAGCAGCATGACAATCACCTACGAGCAGTACTTC. Amino acid sequence: CASSMTITYEQYF.

As DNA, the CDR3 is TGTGCCAGCAGCGTCGACAGGGGTGGGGAGACCCAGTACTTC. This sequence encodes CASSVDRGGETQYF. This chain joins TRBV6-5 and TRBJ2-5, with 8 bases that match TRBD1. CDR3 length equals 14 residues. J gave up 5 bases and V 6 bases, and 8 bases lay outside the gene matches. The germline V gene encodes CDR1 MNHEY and CDR2 SVGAGI.

The chain carries TRBV20-1 and TRBJ2-3; D is perhaps TRBD1 (7 bases). Germline CDR1 reads DFQATT; CDR2 reads SNEGSKA (reference sequence). The V and J ends lost 5 bases and 6 bases respectively, with 9 bases between them. The CDR3 is made up of 11 amino acids. CDR3 coding DNA: TGCAGTGCTCCAGGGGGGGATACGCAGTATTTT. Protein sequence: CSAPGGDTQYF.

This clone has a handful of counts. The chain employs TRBV5-1 and TRBJ1-1; D is unresolved. The CDR3 spans 14 residues. Trimming removed 0 bases at V and 2 bases at J, with 8 bases between. The germline V gene encodes CDR1 SGHRS and CDR2 YFSETQ. Here the CDR3 reads CASSLGFGNTEAFF. CDR3 DNA sequence: TGCGCCAGCAGCTTGGGTTTTGGCAACACTGAAGCTTTCTTT.